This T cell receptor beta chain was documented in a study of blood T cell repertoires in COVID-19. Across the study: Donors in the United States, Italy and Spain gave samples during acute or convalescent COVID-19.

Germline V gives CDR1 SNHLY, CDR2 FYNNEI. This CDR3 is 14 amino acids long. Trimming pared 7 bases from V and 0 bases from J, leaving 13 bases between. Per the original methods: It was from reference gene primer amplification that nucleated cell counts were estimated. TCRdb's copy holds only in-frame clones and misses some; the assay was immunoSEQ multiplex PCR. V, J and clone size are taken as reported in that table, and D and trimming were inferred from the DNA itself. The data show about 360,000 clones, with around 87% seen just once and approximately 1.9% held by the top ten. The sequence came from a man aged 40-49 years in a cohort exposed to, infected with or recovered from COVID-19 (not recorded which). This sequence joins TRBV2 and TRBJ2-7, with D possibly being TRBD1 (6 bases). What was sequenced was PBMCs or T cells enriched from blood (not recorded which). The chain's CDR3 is CASKRQDRSYEQYF. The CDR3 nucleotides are TGTGCCAGCAAAAGACAGGACCGCTCCTACGAGCAGTACTTC.